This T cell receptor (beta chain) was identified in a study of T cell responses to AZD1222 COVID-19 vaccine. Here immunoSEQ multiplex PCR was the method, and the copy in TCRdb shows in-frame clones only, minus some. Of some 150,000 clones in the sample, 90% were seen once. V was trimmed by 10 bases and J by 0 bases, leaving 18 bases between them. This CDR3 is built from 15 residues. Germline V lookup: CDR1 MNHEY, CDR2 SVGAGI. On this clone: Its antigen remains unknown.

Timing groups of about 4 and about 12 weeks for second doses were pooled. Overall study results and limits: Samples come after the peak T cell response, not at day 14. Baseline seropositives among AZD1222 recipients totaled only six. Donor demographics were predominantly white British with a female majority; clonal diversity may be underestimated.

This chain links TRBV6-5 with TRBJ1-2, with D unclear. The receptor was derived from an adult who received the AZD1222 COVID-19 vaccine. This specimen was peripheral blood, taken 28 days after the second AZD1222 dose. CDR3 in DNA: TGTGCCACCCGGTTGGGCAGGCAAGCTAACTATGGCTACACCTTC. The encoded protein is CATRLGRQANYGYTF.